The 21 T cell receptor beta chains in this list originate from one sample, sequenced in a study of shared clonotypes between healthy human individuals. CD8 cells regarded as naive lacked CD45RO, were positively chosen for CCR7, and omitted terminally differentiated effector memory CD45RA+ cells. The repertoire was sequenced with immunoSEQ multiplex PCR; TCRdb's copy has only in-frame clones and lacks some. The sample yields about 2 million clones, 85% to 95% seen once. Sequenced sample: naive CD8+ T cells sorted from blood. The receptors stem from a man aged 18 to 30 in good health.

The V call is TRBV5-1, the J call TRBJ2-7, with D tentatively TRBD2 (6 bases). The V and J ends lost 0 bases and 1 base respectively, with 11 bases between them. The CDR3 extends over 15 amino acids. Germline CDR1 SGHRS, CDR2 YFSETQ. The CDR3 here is CASSLGGIGSYEQYF. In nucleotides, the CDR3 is TGCGCCAGCAGCTTGGGCGGGATAGGGTCCTACGAGCAGTACTTC. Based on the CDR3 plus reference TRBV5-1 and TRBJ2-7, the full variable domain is KAGVTQTPRYLIKTRGQQVTLSCSPISGHRSVSWYQQTPGQGLQFLFEYFSETQRNKGNFPGRFSGRQFSNSRSEMNVSTLELGDSALYLCASSLGGIGSYEQYFGPGTRLTVT.

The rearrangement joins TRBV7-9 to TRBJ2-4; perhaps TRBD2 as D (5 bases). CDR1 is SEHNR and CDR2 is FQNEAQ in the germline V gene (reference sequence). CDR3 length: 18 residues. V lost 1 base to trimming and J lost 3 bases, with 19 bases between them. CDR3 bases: TGTGCCAGCAGCTTAGAGGTCGCGGCGGGCAGCGGCAAAAACATTCAGTACTTC. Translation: CASSLEVAAGSGKNIQYF.

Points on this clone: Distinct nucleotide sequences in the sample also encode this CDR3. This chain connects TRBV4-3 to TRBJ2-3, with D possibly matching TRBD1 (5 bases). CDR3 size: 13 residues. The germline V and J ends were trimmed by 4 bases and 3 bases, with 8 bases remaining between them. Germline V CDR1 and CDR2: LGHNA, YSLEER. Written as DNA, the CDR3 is TGCGCCAGCAGCCCCGACAGTACAGATACGCAGTATTTT. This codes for CASSPDSTDTQYF.

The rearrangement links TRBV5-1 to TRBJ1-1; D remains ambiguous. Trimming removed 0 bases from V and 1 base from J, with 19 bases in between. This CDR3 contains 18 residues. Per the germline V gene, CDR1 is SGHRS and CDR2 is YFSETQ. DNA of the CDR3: TGCGCCAGCAGCTTGGGGTCGCACCGGGATTCTGGGAACACTGAAGCTTTCTTT. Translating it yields CASSLGSHRDSGNTEAFF.

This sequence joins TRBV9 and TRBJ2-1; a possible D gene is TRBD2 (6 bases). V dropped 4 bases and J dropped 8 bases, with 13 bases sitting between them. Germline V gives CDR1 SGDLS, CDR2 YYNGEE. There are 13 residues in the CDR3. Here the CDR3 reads CASSHPWDYEQFF. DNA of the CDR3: TGTGCCAGCAGCCACCCCTGGGACTATGAGCAGTTCTTC.

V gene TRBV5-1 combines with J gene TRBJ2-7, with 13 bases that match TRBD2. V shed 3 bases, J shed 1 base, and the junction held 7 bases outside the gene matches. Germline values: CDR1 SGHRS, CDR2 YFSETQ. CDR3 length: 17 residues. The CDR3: CASSSGLAGALSYEQYF. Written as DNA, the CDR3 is TGCGCCAGCAGCTCCGGACTAGCGGGGGCTCTATCCTACGAGCAGTACTTC.

The CDR3 DNA sequence: TGTGCCAGCAGCCAATCCCGAACGAACTCCTACGAGCAGTACTTC. It translates to CASSQSRTNSYEQYF. The genes are TRBV14 and TRBJ2-7; D gene unclear. The length of the CDR3 is 15 residues. Trimming stripped 2 bases from V and 0 bases from J, with 11 bases between. The V gene's germline CDR1 is SGHDN and CDR2 FVKESK.

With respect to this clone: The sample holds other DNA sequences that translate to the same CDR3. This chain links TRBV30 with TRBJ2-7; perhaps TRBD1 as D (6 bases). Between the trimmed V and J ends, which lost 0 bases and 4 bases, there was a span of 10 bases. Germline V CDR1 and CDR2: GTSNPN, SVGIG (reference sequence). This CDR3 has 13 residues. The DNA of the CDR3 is TGTGCCTGGAGTGTTGAAGGGGGATACGAGCAGTACTTC. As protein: CAWSVEGGYEQYF.

The CDR3 protein is CSVRGTIYEQYF. The CDR3 DNA reads TGCAGCGTTCGCGGGACAATCTACGAGCAGTACTTC. The chain employs TRBV29-1 and TRBJ2-7; tentatively, D is TRBD1 or TRBD2 (6 bases each). The CDR3 loop spans 12 amino acids. Germline assignment: CDR1 SQVTM and CDR2 ANQGSEA. V lost 5 bases to trimming and J lost 3 bases, with 11 bases between them.

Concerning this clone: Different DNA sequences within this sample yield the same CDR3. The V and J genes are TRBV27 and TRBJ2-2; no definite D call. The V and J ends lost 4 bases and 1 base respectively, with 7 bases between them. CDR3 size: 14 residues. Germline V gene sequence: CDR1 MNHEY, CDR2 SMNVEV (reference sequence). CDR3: CASSWTMNTGELFF. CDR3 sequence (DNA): TGTGCCAGCAGTTGGACGATGAACACCGGGGAGCTGTTTTTT.

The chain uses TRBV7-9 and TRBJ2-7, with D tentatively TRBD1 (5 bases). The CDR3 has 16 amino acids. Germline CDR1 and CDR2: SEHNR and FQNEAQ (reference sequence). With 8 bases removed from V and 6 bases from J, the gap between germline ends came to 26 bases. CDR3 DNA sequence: TGTGCCAGCGGCTCTCCCATATCAATGATTAGGGGCGAGCAGTACTTC. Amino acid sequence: CASGSPISMIRGEQYF.

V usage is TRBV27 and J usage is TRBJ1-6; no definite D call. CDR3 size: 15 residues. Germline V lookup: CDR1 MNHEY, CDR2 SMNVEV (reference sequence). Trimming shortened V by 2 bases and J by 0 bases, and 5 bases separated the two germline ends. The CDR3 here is CASSLDRSYNSPLHF. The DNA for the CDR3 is TGTGCCAGCAGTTTAGACCGCTCCTATAATTCACCCCTCCACTTT.

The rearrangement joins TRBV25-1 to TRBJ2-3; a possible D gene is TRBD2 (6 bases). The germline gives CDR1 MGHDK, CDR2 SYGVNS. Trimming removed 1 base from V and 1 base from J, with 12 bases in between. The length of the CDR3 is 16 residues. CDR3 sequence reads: CASSEWGSGGTDTQYF. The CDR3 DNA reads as TGTGCCAGCAGTGAATGGGGTAGCGGAGGCACAGATACGCAGTATTTT.

The CDR3 DNA sequence: TGTGCCAGCACCGCAGGGGGGGAGGCCTTAACAGATACGCAGTATTTT. It encodes CASTAGGEALTDTQYF. The chain combines TRBV14 with TRBJ2-3, with D perhaps being TRBD1 or TRBD2 (7 bases each). Per the germline V gene, CDR1 is SGHDN and CDR2 is FVKESK. The CDR3 loop spans 16 amino acids. Trimming removed 7 bases from V and 3 bases from J, with 20 bases in between.

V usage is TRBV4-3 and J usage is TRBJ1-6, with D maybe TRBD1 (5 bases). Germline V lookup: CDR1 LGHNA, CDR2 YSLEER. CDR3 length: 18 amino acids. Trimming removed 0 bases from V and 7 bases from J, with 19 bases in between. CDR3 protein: CASSQDRDSSRGNSPLHF. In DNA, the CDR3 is TGCGCCAGCAGCCAAGATCGTGACAGCAGTAGAGGGAATTCACCCCTCCACTTT.

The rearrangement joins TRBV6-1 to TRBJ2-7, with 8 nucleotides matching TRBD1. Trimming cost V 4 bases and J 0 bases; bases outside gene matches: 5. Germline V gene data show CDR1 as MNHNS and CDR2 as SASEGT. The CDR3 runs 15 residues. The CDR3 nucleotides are TGTGCCAGCAGTGGTGGGGACAGGCGCTCCTACGAGCAGTACTTC. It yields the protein CASSGGDRRSYEQYF.

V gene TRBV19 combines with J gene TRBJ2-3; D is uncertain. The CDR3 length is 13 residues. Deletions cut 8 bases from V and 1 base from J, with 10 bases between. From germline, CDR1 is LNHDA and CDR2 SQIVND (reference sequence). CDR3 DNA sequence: TGTGCCAGTTCTGATGGCGGCACAGATACGCAGTATTTT. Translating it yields CASSDGGTDTQYF. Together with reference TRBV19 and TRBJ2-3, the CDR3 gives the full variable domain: DGGITQSPKYLFRKEGQNVTLSCEQNLNHDAMYWYRQDPGQGLRLIYYSQIVNDFQKGDIAEGYSVSREKKESFPLTVTSAQKNPTAFYLCASSDGGTDTQYFGPGTRLTVL.

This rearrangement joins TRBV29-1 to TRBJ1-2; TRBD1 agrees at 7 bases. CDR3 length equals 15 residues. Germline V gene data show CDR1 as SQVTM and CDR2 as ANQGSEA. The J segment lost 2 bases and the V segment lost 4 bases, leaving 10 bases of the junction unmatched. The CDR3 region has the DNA TGCAGCGTTGTTGACAACAGGGGTTACAACTATGGCTACACCTTC. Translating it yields CSVVDNRGYNYGYTF.

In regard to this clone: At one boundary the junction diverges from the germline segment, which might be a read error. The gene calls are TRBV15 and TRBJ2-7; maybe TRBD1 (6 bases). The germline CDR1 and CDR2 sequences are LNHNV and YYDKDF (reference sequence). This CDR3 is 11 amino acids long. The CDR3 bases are TGTGCCACCAGCGGCCTAACCGGGACACTCTTC. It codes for CATSGLTGTLF.

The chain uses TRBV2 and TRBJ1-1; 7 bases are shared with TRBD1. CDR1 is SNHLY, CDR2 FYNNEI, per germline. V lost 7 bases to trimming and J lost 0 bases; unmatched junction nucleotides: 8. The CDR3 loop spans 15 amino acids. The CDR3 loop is CASIPGTEMNTEAFF. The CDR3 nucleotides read TGTGCCAGCATTCCAGGGACAGAGATGAACACTGAAGCTTTCTTT.

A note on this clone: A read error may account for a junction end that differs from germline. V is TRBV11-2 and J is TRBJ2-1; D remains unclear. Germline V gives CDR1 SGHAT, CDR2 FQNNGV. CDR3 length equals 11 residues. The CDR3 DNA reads TGTGCCAGCAGCTTGGCGGCCGAGCCGTTCTTC. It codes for CASSLAAEPFF.